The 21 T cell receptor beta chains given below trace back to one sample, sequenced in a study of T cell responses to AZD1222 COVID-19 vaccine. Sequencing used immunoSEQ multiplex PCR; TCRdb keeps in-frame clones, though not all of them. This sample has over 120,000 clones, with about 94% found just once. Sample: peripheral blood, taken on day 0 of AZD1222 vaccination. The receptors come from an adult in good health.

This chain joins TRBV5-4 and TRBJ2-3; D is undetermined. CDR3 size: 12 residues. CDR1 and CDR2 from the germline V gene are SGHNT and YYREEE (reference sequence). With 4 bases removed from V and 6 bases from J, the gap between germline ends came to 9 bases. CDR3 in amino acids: CASSPDWDTQYF. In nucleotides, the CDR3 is TGTGCCAGCAGCCCCGACTGGGATACGCAGTATTTT.

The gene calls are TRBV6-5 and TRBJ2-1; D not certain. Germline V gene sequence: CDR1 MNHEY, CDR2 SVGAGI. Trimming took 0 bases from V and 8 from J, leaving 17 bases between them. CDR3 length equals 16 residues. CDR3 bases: TGTGCCAGCAGTTACTCGTACTCCCCAGGAAAAGATGAGCAGTTCTTC. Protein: CASSYSYSPGKDEQFF.

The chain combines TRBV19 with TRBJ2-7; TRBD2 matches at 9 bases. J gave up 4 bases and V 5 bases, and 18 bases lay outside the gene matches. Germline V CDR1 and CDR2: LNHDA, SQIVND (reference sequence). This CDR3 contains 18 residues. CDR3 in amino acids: CASSQPPGTSILQYEQYF. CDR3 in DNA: TGTGCCAGTAGTCAGCCCCCCGGGACTAGCATACTTCAGTACGAGCAGTACTTC.

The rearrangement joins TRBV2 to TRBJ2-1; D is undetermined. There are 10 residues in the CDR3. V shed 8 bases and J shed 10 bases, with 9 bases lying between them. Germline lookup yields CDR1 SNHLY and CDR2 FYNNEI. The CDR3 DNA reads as TGTGCCAGCCACGACGGCGAGCAGTTCTTC. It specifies CASHDGEQFF. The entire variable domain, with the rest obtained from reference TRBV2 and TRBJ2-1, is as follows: EPEVTQTPSHQVTQMGQEVILRCVPISNHLYFYWYRQILGQKVEFLVSFYNNEISEKSEIFDDQFSVERPDGSNFTLKIRSTKLEDSAMYFCASHDGEQFFGPGTRLTVL.

The CDR3 DNA reads TGTGCCGGAGGAGGGGCCTACGAGCAGTACTTC. It translates to CAGGGAYEQYF. The gene calls are TRBV7-9 and TRBJ2-7; TRBD2 is a possible D gene (6 bases). Germline V CDR1 and CDR2: SEHNR, FQNEAQ (reference sequence). The CDR3 is made up of 11 amino acids. Trimming shortened V by 11 bases and J by 2 bases, and 10 bases separated the two germline ends.

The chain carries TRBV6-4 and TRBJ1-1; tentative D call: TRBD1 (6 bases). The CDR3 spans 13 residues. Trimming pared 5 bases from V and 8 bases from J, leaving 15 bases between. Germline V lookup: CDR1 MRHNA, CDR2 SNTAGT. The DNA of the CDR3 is TGTGCCAGCAGTCTTCAGAAGGGACAAGAAGCTTTCTTT. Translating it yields CASSLQKGQEAFF.

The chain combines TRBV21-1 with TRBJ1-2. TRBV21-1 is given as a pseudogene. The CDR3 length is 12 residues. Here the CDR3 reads CASTPEPYGYTF. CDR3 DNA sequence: TGTGCCAGCACCCCGGAACCGTATGGCTACACCTTC.

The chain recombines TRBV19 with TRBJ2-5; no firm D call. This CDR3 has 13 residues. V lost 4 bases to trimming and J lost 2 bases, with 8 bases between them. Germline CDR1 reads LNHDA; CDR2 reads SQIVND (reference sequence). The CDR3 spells CASSSGRQETQYF. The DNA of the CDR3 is TGTGCCAGTAGTAGCGGCAGGCAAGAGACCCAGTACTTC.

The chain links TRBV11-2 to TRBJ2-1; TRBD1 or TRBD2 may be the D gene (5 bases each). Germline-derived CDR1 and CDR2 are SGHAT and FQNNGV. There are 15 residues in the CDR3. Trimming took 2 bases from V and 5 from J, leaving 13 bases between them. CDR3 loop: CASSLSRDPNNEQFF. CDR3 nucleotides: TGTGCCAGCAGCTTAAGTCGGGACCCAAACAATGAGCAGTTCTTC.

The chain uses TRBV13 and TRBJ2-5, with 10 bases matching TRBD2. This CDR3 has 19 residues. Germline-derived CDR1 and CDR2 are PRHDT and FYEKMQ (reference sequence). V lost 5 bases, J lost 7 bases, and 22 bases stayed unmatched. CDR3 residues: CASSPPSMSRLAGDRTQYF. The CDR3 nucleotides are TGTGCCAGCAGCCCCCCCAGCATGTCGAGGCTAGCGGGAGATAGGACCCAGTACTTC.

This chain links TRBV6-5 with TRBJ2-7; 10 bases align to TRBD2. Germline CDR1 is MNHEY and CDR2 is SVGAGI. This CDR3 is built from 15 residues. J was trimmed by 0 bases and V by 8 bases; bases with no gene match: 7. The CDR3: CASQNRLAGSYEQYF. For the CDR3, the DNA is TGTGCCAGCCAAAATCGACTAGCGGGCTCCTACGAGCAGTACTTC.

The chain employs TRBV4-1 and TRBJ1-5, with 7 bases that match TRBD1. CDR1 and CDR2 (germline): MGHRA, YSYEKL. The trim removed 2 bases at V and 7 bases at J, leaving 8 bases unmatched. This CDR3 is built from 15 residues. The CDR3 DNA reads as TGCGCCAGCAGCCAATTTGAGGGGGCCAGGCAGCCCCAGCATTTT. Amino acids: CASSQFEGARQPQHF.

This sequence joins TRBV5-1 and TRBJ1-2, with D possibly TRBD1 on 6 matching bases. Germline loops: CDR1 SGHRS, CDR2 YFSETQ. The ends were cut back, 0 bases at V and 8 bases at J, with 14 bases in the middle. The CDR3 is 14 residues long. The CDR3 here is CASSLAGGAEGYTF. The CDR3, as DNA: TGCGCCAGCAGCTTGGCTGGGGGCGCGGAAGGCTACACCTTC. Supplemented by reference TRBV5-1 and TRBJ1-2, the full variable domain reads KAGVTQTPRYLIKTRGQQVTLSCSPISGHRSVSWYQQTPGQGLQFLFEYFSETQRNKGNFPGRFSGRQFSNSRSEMNVSTLELGDSALYLCASSLAGGAEGYTFGSGTRLTVV.

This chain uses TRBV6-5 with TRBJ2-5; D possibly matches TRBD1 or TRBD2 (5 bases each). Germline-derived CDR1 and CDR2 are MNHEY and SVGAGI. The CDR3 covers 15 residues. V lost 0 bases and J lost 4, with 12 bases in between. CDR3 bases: TGTGCCAGCAGTTACTCGAGGGGCTTTGGAGAGACCCAGTACTTC. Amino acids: CASSYSRGFGETQYF.

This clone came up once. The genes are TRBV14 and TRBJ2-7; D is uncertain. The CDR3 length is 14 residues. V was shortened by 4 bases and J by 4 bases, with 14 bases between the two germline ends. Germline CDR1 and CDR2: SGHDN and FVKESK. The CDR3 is CASSPQLSPYEQYF. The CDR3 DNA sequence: TGTGCCAGCAGCCCCCAGTTATCTCCTTACGAGCAGTACTTC. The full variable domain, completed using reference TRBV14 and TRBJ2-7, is EAGVTQFPSHSVIEKGQTVTLRCDPISGHDNLYWYRRVMGKEIKFLLHFVKESKQDESGMPNNRFLAERTGGTYSTLKVQPAELEDSGVYFCASSPQLSPYEQYFGPGTRLTVT.

The CDR3 nucleotides read TGTGCCTGGAGGGTCAGCTCTGGAAACACCATATATTTT. Translated, it gives CAWRVSSGNTIYF. The chain uses TRBV30 and TRBJ1-3; unclear D gene. Trimming removed 3 bases at V and 0 bases at J, with 6 bases between. CDR1 is GTSNPN and CDR2 is SVGIG in the germline V gene (reference sequence). This CDR3 has 13 residues.

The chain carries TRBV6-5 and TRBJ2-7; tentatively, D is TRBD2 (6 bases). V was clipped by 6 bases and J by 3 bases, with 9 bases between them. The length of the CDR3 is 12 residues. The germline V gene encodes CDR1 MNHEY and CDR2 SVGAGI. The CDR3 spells CASSGSGYEQYF. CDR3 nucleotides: TGTGCCAGCAGCGGTAGCGGCTACGAGCAGTACTTC.

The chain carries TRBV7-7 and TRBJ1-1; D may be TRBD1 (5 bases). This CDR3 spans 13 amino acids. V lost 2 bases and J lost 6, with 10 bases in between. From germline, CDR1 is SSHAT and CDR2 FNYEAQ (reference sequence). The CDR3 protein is CASSLLTEAEAFF. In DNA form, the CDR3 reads TGTGCCAGCAGCTTACTGACAGAAGCTGAAGCTTTCTTT.

CDR3 nucleotides: TGTGCTAGTGGTTCAGGACAGTCCCTTACTGAGCAGTACTTC. Residues: CASGSGQSLTEQYF. The genes are TRBV12-5 and TRBJ2-7; a weak D match, TRBD1 (6 bases). There are 14 residues in the CDR3. The V end was cut by 4 bases, the J end by 7 bases, with 17 bases between. Germline assignment: CDR1 LGHNT and CDR2 FRNRAP.

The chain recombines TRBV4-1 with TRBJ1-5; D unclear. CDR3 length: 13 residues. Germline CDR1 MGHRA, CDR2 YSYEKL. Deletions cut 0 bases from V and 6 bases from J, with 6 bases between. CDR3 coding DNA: TGCGCCAGCAGCCAAGATTCGAGTCAGCCCCAGCATTTT. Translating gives CASSQDSSQPQHF.

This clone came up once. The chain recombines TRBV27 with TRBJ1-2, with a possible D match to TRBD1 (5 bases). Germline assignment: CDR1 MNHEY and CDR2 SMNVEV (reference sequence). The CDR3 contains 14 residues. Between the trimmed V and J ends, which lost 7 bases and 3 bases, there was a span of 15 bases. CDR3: CASTRKKGYYGYTF. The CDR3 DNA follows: TGTGCCAGCACCCGAAAAAAGGGGTACTATGGCTACACCTTC.